The T cell receptor beta chain under discussion was sequenced for a study of T cell changes during pregnancy in multiple sclerosis. Germline V gene data show CDR1 as LGHNA and CDR2 as YSLEER. The CDR3 is made up of 15 amino acids. V was clipped by 0 bases and J by 0 bases, with 6 bases between them. Sequenced by immunoSEQ multiplex PCR; TCRdb stores in-frame clones only, minus some. The sample lists 55,000 to 85,000 clones; about nine tenths were seen once. The sample here was peripheral blood, taken in the third trimester of pregnancy. The TCR sequence derives from a female donor with multiple sclerosis, enrolled in a pregnancy study. V and J are TRBV4-3 and TRBJ2-1; D is undetermined. The CDR3 region has the DNA TGCGCCAGCAGCCAAGATAGGAGCTCCTACAATGAGCAGTTCTTC. Its translation: CASSQDRSSYNEQFF.